This entry concerns a single T cell receptor beta chain. The antigen remains unidentified. The sample comes from a study of T cells in Graves' hyperthyroidism and ophthalmopathy. Germline CDR1 is MDHEN and CDR2 is SYDVKM. J was trimmed by 6 bases and V by 6 bases; bases with no gene match: 9. CDR3 size: 16 residues. General study results and limits: Model predictions of ophthalmopathy came a median around 6.5 months before onset.

In the ophthalmopathy cohort, Clinical Activity Score was at least 3, NOSPECS grade at least 4, and duration under 3 months. RNA transcripts provided the source from which TCR beta CDR3 regions were amplified. The HTBI set primed first-round TCR CDR3 RT-PCR. One entry per CDR3 protein results from TCRdb running MiXCR on the multiplex PCR reads. The table has about 610,000 distinct CDR3 sequences, approximately 15% seen once. The TCR was taken from a woman aged 35 to 49 with Graves' ophthalmopathy. The sample was blood. The chain is built from TRBV28 and TRBJ2-5, with TRBD2 identical over 14 bases. CDR3 coding DNA: TGTGCCAGCAGACCTCGACTAGCGGGGGGGTCAAAGACCCAGTACTTC. Translating it yields CASRPRLAGGSKTQYF.